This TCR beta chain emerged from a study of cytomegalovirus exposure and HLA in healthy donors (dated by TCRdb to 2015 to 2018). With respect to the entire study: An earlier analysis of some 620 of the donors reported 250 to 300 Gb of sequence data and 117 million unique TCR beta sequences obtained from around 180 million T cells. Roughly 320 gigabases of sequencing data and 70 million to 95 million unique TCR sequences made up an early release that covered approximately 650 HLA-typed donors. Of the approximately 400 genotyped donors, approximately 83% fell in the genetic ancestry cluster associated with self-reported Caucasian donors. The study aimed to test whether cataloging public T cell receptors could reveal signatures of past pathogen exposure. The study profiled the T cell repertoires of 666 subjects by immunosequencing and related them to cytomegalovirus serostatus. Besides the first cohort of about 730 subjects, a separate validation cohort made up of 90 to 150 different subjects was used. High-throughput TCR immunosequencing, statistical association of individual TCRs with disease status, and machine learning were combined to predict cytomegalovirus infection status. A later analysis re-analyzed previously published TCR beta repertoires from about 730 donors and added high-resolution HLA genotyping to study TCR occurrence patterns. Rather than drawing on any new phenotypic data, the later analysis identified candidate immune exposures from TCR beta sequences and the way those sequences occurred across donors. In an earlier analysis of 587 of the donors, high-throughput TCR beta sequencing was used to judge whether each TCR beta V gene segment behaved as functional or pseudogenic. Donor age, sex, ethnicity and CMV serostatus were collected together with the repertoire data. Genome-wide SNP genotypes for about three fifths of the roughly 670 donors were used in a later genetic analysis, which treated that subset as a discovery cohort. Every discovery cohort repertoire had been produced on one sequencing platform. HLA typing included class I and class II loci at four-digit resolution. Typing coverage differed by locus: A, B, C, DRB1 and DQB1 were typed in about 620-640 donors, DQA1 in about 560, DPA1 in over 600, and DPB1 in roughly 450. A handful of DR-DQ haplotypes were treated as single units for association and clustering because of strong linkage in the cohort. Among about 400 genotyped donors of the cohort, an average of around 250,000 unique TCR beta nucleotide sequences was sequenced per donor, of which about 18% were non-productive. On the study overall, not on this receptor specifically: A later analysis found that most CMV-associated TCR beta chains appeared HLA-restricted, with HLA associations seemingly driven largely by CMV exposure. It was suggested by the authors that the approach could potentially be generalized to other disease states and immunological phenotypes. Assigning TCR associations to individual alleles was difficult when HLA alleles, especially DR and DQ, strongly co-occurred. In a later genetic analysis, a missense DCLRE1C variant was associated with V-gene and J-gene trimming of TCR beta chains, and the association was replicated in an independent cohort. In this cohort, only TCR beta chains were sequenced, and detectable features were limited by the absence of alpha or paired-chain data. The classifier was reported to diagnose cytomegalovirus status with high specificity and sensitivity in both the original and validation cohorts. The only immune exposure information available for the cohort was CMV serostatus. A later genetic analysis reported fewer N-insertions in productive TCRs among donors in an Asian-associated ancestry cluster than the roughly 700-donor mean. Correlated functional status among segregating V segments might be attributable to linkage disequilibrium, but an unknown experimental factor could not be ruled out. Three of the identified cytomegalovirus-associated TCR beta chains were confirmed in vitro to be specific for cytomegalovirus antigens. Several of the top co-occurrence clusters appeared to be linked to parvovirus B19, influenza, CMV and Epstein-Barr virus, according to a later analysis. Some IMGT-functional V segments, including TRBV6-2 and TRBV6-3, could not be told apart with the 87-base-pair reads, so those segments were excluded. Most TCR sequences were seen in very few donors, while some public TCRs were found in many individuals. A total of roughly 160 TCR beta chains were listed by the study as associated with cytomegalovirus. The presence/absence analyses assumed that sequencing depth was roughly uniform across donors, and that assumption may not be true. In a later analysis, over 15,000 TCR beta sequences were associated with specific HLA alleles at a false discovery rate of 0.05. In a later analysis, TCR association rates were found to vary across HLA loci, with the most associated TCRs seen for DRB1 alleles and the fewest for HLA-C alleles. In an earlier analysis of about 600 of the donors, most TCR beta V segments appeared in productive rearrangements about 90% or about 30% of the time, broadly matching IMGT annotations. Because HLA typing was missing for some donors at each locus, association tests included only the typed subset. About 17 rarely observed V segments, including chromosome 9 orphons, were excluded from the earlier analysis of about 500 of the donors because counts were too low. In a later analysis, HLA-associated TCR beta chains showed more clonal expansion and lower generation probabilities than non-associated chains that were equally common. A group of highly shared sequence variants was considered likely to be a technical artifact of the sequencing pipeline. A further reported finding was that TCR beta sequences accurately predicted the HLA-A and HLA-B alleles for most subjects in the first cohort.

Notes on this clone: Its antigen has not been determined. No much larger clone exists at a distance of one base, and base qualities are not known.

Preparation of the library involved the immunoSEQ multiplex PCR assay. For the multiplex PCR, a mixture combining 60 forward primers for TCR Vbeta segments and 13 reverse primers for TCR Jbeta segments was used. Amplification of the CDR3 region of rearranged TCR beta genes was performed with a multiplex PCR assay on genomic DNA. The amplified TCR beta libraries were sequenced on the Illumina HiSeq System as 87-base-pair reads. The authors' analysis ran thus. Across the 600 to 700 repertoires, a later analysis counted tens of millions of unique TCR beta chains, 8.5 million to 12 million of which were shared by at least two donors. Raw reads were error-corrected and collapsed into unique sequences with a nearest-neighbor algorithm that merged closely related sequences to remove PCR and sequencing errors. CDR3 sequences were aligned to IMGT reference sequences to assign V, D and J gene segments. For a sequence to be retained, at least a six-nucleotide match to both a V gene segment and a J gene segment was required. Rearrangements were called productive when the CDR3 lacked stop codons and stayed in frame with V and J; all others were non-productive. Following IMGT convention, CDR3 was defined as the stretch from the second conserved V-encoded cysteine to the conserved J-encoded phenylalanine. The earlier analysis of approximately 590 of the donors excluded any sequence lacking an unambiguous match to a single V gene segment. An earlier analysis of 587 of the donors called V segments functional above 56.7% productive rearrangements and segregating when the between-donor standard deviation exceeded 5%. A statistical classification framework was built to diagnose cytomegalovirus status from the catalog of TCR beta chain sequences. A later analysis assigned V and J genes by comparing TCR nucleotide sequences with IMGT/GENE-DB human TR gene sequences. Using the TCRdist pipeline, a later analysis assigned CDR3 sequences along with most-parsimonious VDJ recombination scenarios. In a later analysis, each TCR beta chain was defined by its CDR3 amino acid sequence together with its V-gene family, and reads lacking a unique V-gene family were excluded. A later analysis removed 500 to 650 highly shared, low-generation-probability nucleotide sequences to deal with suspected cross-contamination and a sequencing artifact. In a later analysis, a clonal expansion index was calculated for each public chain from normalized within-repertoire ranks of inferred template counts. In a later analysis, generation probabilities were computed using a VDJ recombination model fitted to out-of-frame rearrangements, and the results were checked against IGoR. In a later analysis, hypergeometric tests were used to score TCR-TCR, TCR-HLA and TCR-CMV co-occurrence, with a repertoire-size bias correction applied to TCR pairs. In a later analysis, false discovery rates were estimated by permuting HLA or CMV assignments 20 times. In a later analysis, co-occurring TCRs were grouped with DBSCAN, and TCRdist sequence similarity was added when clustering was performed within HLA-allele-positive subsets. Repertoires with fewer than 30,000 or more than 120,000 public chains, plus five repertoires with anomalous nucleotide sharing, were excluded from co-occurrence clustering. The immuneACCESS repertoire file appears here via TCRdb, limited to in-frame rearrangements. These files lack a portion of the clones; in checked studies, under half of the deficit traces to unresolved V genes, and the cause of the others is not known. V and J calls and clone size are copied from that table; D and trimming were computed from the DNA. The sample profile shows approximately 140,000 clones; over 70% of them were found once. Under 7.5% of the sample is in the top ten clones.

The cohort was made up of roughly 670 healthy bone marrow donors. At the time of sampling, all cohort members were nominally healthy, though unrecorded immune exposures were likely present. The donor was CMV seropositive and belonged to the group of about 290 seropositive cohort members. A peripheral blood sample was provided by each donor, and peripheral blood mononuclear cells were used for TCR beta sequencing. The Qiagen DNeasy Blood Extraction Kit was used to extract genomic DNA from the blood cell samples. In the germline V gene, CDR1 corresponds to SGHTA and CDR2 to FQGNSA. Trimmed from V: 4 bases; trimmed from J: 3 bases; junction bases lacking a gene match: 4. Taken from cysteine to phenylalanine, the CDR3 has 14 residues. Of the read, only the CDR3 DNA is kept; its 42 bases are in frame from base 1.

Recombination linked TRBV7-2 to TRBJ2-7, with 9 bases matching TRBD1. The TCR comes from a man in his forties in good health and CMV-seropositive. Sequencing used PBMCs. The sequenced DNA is TGTGCCAGCAGCTACCGACAGGGGGGCTACGAGCAGTACTTC. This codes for CASSYRQGGYEQYF.